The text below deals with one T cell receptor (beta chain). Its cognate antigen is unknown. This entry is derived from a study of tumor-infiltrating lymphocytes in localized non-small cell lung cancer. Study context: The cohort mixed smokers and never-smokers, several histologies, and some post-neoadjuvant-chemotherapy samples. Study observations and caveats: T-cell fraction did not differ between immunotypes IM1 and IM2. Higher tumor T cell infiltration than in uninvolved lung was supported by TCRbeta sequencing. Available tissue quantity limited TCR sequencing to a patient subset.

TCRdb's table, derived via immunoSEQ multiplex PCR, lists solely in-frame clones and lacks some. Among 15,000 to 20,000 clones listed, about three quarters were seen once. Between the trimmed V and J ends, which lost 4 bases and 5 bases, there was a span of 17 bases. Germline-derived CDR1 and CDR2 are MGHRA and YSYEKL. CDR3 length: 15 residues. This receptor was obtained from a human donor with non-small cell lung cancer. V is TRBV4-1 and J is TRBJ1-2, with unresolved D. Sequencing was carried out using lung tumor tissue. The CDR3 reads CASSLTGRTTYGYTF. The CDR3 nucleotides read TGCGCCAGCAGCCTGACCGGGAGGACTACTTATGGCTACACCTTC.